Described below is a single TCR beta chain sequence and its context. This entry belongs to a study of blood T cell repertoires in COVID-19. Profiled with immunoSEQ multiplex PCR; TCRdb holds only in-frame clones, not every one. The sample has approximately 71,000 clones; around 79% are singletons. This sequence originates from a man in his 60s with active or convalescent COVID-19. Sequencing was done on a sample of peripheral blood.

The chain's CDR3 is CAISEPERGRMASPLHF. The CDR3 DNA is TGTGCCATCAGTGAGCCGGAACGTGGCAGGATGGCTTCACCCCTCCACTTT. The V gene is TRBV10-3, the J gene TRBJ1-6; D uncertain. The V gene's germline CDR1 is ENHRY and CDR2 SYGVKD. The CDR3 covers 17 residues. With 2 bases removed from V and 9 bases from J, the gap between germline ends came to 20 bases.